The present entry profiles one T cell receptor beta chain with its context. Its target is not known. This sample stems from a study of cytomegalovirus exposure and HLA in healthy donors. Study-level information: Around 180 million T cells yielded 117 million unique TCR beta sequences in earlier analysis.

PCR employed 60 Vbeta and 13 Jbeta primers. Generated by immunoSEQ multiplex PCR, the TCRdb table keeps only in-frame clones and is missing some. The sample consists of fewer than 250,000 clones, 80% to 90% of them appearing once. The CDR3 is 16 amino acids. The germline V gene has CDR1 SEHNR and CDR2 FQNEAQ (reference sequence). The V and J ends lost 10 bases and 0 bases respectively, with 18 bases between them. The study's findings and limits: In a later analysis, a missense DCLRE1C variant was linked to TCR beta V- and J-gene trimming. The authors listed 164 TCR beta chains as cytomegalovirus-associated. Using the classifier, cytomegalovirus status was reportedly diagnosed with high specificity and sensitivity.

The sample taken for sequencing was PBMCs. The receptor was isolated from a man aged 25-40 years in good health and CMV-seronegative. J is TRBJ1-4 and V is TRBV7-9, with a tentative D call TRBD1 (6 bases). The CDR3 region is CAIGQMTLTTNEKLFF. Written as DNA, the CDR3 is TGTGCCATTGGACAGATGACGTTAACAACTAATGAAAAACTGTTTTTT.